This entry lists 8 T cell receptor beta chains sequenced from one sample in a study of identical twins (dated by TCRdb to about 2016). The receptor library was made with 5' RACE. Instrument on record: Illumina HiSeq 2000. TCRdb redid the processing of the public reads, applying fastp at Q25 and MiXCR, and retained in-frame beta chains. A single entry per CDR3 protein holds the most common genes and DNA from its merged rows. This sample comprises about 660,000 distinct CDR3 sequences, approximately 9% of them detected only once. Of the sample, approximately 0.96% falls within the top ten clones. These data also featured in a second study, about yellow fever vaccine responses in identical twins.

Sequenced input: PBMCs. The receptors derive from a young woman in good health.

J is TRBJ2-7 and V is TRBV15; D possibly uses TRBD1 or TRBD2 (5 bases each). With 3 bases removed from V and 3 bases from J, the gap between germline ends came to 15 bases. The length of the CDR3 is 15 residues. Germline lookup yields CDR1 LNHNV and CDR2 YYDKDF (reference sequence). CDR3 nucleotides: TGTGCCACCAGCAGTCGGGACGTACCGAACTACGAGCAGTACTTC. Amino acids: CATSSRDVPNYEQYF.

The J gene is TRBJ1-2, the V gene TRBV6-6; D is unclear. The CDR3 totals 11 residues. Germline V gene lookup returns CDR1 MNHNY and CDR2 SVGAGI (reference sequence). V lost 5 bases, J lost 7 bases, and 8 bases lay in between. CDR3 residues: CASSLYGGYTF. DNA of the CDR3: TGTGCCAGCAGTCTGTACGGTGGCTACACCTTC.

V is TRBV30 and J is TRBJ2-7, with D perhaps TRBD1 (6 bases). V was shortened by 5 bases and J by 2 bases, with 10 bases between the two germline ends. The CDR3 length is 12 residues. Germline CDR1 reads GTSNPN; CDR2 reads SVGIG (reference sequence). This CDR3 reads CAWEDRPYEQYF. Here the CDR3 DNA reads TGTGCCTGGGAAGACAGGCCCTACGAGCAGTACTTC.

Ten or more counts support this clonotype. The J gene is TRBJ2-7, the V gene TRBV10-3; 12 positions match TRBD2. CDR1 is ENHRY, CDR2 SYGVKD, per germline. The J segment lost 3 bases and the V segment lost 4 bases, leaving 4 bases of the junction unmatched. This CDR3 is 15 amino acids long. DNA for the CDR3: TGTGCCATCAGTGGGGGACTAGCGGGCGGCTACGAGCAGTACTTC. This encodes CAISGGLAGGYEQYF.

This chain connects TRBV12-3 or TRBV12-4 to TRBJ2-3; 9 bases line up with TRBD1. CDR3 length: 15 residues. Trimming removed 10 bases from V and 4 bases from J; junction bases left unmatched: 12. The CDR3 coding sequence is TGTGCCACCTGCAATACAGGGGGCGGGTCAGATACGCAGTATTTT. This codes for CATCNTGGGSDTQYF.

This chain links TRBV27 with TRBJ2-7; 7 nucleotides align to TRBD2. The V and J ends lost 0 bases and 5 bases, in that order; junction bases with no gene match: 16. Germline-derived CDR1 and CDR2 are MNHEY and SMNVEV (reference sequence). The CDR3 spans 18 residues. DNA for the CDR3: TGTGCCAGCAGTTTATCCGGGAGTGAGGGAGGGCCTGAAAACGAGCAGTACTTC. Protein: CASSLSGSEGGPENEQYF.

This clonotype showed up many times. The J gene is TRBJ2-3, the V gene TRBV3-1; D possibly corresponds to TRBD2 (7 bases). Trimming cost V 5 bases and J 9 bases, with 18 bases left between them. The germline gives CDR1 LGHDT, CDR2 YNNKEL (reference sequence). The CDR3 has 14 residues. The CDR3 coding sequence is TGTGCCAGCAGCACGGAGGGGGGGGGACGGACGCAGTATTTT. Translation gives CASSTEGGGRTQYF.

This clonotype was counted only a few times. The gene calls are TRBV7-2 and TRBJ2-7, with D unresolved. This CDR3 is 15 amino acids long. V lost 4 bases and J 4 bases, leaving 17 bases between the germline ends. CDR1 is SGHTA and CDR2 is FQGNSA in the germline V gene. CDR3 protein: CASSSFLGLGYEQYF. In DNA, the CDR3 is TGTGCCAGCAGCTCATTTTTAGGGCTTGGGTACGAGCAGTACTTC.